Shown below are 6 T cell receptor beta chains from a single sample sequenced in a study of beta chain features in type 1 diabetes. These TCRs are of unknown antigen specificity. Expressed TCRB transcripts were sequenced because the isolated RNA had all been reverse transcribed beforehand. Assay: immunoSEQ multiplex PCR; the TCRdb copy retains only in-frame clones and omits some. The data contain some 660,000 clones, about 14% of them singletons. Study-wide results and limits: Moderately but significantly shorter TCRB CDR3s were found in Type 1 diabetes patients in all four CD4+ subsets.

Input material: naive CD4+ T cells from blood. The origin of the receptors is a man younger than 30 with type 1 diabetes.

This chain uses TRBV4-3 with TRBJ2-7; D gene uncertain. V dropped 0 bases and J dropped 2 bases, with 14 bases sitting between them. The CDR3 contains 16 residues. Per the germline V gene, CDR1 is LGHNA and CDR2 is YSLEER. CDR3 protein: CASSQDGKAGAYEQYF. CDR3 DNA sequence: TGCGCCAGCAGCCAAGATGGGAAGGCAGGAGCCTACGAGCAGTACTTC.

This clone was seen more than once but under ten times. The rearrangement joins TRBV10-3 to TRBJ2-2, with D possibly matching TRBD1 (6 bases). Germline V gene sequence: CDR1 ENHRY, CDR2 SYGVKD. This CDR3 has 16 amino acids. The germline V and J ends were trimmed by 5 bases and 1 base, with 14 bases remaining between them. The CDR3 DNA is TGTGCCATCAGTTCGTACAGGGATCAGAACACCGGGGAGCTGTTTTTT. Amino acid sequence: CAISSYRDQNTGELFF.

V gene TRBV7-9 combines with J gene TRBJ2-7, with a tentative D call TRBD2 (5 bases). The CDR3 sequence is 14 residues long. The V end lost 6 bases, the J end lost 7 bases, and 19 bases lay between the germline ends. CDR1 is SEHNR, CDR2 FQNEAQ, per germline (reference sequence). The CDR3 protein is CASSYGPSFGEQYF. The CDR3 bases are TGTGCCAGCAGTTACGGACCTAGCTTTGGGGAGCAGTACTTC. The full variable domain, completed using reference TRBV7-9 and TRBJ2-7, is DTGVSQNPRHKITKRGQNVTFRCDPISEHNRLYWYRQTLGQGPEFLTYFQNEAQLEKSRLLSDRFSAERPKGSFSTLEIQRTEQGDSAMYLCASSYGPSFGEQYFGPGTRLTVT.

This clone was detected only a few times. This specimen includes other DNA sequences encoding the same CDR3. The chain employs TRBV18 and TRBJ2-7, with D possibly being TRBD1 (6 bases). This CDR3 has 12 amino acids. In germline, CDR1 is KGHSH, CDR2 LQKENI. V lost 3 bases and J lost 4, with 7 bases in between. The CDR3 nucleotides are TGTGCCAGCTCACCGGACAGTTACGAGCAGTACTTC. Its translation is CASSPDSYEQYF. The full variable domain, with the rest looked up from reference TRBV18 and TRBJ2-7, is NAGVMQNPRHLVRRRGQEARLRCSPMKGHSHVYWYRQLPEEGLKFMVYLQKENIIDESGMPKERFSAEFPKEGPSILRIQQVVRGDSAAYFCASSPDSYEQYFGPGTRLTVT.

The gene calls are TRBV7-9 and TRBJ2-3; 9 bases agree with TRBD2. The V gene's germline CDR1 is SEHNR and CDR2 FQNEAQ (reference sequence). Trimming took 3 bases from V and 0 from J; bases not matched to a gene: 1. This CDR3 spans 15 amino acids. The CDR3 DNA sequence: TGTGCCAGCAGCTTCCTAGCGGGGAGCACAGATACGCAGTATTTT. Protein sequence: CASSFLAGSTDTQYF. The complete variable domain, with remaining parts taken from reference TRBV7-9 and TRBJ2-3, reads DTGVSQNPRHKITKRGQNVTFRCDPISEHNRLYWYRQTLGQGPEFLTYFQNEAQLEKSRLLSDRFSAERPKGSFSTLEIQRTEQGDSAMYLCASSFLAGSTDTQYFGPGTRLTVL.

This clone has just a few counts. The V call is TRBV13, the J call TRBJ2-7, with 8 bases matching TRBD1. V lost 1 base and J lost 5; bases outside the gene matches: 10. The CDR3 totals 16 residues. CDR1 and CDR2 from the germline V gene are PRHDT and FYEKMQ (reference sequence). The CDR3 here is CASSLVGDRGRNEQYF. The CDR3, as DNA: TGTGCCAGCAGCTTAGTCGGAGACAGGGGCCGGAACGAGCAGTACTTC.